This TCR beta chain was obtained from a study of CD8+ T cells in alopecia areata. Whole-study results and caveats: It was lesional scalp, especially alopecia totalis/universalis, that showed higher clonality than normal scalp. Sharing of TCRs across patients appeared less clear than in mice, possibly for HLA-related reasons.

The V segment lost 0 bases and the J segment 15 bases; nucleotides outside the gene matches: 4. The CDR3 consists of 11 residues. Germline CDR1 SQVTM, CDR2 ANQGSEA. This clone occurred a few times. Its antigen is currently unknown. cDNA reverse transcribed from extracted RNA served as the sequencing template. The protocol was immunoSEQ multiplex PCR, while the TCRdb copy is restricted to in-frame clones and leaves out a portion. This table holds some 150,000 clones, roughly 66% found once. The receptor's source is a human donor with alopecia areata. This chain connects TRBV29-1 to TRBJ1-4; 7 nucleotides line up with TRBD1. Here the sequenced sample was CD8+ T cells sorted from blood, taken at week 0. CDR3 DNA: TGCAGCGTTGAAGATCAGACAGGGTTGTTTTTT. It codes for CSVEDQTGLFF.